The next 18 T cell receptor beta chains were all read from a single sample in a study of immune evolution from preneoplasia to lung adenocarcinoma. Profiling relied on immunoSEQ multiplex PCR, and the TCRdb table lists in-frame clones only, not all of them. The sample consists of under 13,000 clones, around 82% of them appearing once. Sequenced: FFPE minimally invasive lung adenocarcinoma tissue. The receptor source for this set is an older person with lung adenocarcinoma.

The genes are TRBV18 and TRBJ1-2; D might be TRBD1 (5 bases). V dropped 2 bases and J dropped 4 bases, with 14 bases sitting between them. The CDR3 sequence is 15 residues long. Germline CDR1 reads KGHSH; CDR2 reads LQKENI. The CDR3 coding sequence is TGTGCCAGCTCACCAGTGGTGGCAGGGTCCTATGGCTACACCTTC. Translated: CASSPVVAGSYGYTF.

This chain joins TRBV23-1 and TRBJ1-5, with TRBD1 matching 10 bases. TRBV23-1 is classed as an ORF, of uncertain function. The CDR3 extends over 15 amino acids. With 4 bases clipped from V and 5 bases from J, the junction kept 5 bases outside the gene matches. The CDR3 loop reads CASSPPGQGYQPQHF. CDR3 DNA: TGCGCCAGCAGTCCCCCGGGACAGGGGTATCAGCCCCAGCATTTT.

The rearrangement uses TRBV6-6 and TRBJ2-7; D is unresolved. Trimming took off 2 bases at V and 4 bases at J, with 9 bases between the two ends. Germline assignment: CDR1 MNHNY and CDR2 SVGAGI (reference sequence). CDR3 size: 13 residues. As DNA, the CDR3 is TGTGCCAGCAGTTACAAGGGAAATTACGAGCAGTACTTC. This translates into CASSYKGNYEQYF.

CDR3 sequence (DNA): TGCAGCGTAGGAGAGACAGGGTTGACTGGAAACACCATATATTTT. It translates to CSVGETGLTGNTIYF. The V call is TRBV29-1, the J call TRBJ1-3, with TRBD1 matching 7 bases. Germline V gives CDR1 SQVTM, CDR2 ANQGSEA. V lost 6 bases, J lost 2 bases, and 10 bases stayed unmatched. This CDR3 has 15 residues.

The chain recombines TRBV29-1 with TRBJ1-6, with TRBD1 matching 10 bases. Germline assignment: CDR1 SQVTM and CDR2 ANQGSEA. CDR3 size: 13 residues. Trimming at V came to 7 bases and at J to 8 bases, leaving 5 bases not matched to a gene. The CDR3 here is CSAGTGVDSPLHF. The CDR3 DNA sequence: TGCAGCGCTGGGACAGGGGTTGATTCACCCCTCCACTTT. Full variable domain (missing parts from reference TRBV29-1 and TRBJ1-6): SAVISQKPSRDICQRGTSLTIQCQVDSQVTMMFWYRQQPGQSLTLIATANQGSEATYESGFVIDKFPISRPNLTFSTLTVSNMSPEDSSIYLCSAGTGVDSPLHFGNGTRLTVT.

The gene calls are TRBV29-1 and TRBJ2-5, with TRBD1 matching 9 bases. Germline V gives CDR1 SQVTM, CDR2 ANQGSEA. With V trimmed by 7 bases and J by 4 bases, 7 bases remained unmatched. The length of the CDR3 is 13 residues. CDR3 coding DNA: TGCAGCGCTACGGACAGGGGAGGAGAGACCCAGTACTTC. Amino acids: CSATDRGGETQYF. Looking up the rest from reference TRBV29-1 and TRBJ2-5 gives the full variable domain: SAVISQKPSRDICQRGTSLTIQCQVDSQVTMMFWYRQQPGQSLTLIATANQGSEATYESGFVIDKFPISRPNLTFSTLTVSNMSPEDSSIYLCSATDRGGETQYFGPGTRLLVL.

V is TRBV4-2 and J is TRBJ2-5, with a weak D call TRBD2 (6 bases). Germline CDR1 reads LGHNA; CDR2 reads YNFKEQ. Trimming shortened V by 5 bases and J by 2 bases, and 12 bases separated the two germline ends. The length of the CDR3 is 14 residues. The CDR3 DNA sequence: TGTGCCAGCAGCTTGGGACTGTCGCAAGAGACCCAGTACTTC. Amino acid sequence: CASSLGLSQETQYF.

As DNA, the CDR3 is TGTGCCAGCAGCTTAGGACCCGATAACTATGGCTACACCTTC. Its protein product is CASSLGPDNYGYTF. The V and J genes are TRBV5-5 and TRBJ1-2; D unclear. Germline-derived CDR1 and CDR2 are SGHKS and YYEKEE (reference sequence). CDR3 length equals 14 residues. The V end was cut by 2 bases, the J end by 1 base, with 9 bases between.

This clone has more than one count but fewer than ten. The chain recombines TRBV5-6 with TRBJ2-7; D is possibly TRBD2 (7 bases). V lost 2 bases to trimming and J lost 5 bases, with 17 bases between them. Per the germline V gene, CDR1 is SGHDT and CDR2 is YYEEEE. The CDR3 has 15 amino acids. Here the CDR3 DNA reads TGTGCCAGCAGCTTACTAGGGGGGGAAGTGCACGAGCAGTACTTC. Its protein is CASSLLGGEVHEQYF.

The chain links TRBV11-2 to TRBJ2-1; D not resolved. V shed 0 bases and J shed 2 bases, with 8 bases lying between them. The CDR3 is 15 amino acids. Germline V CDR1 and CDR2: SGHAT, FQNNGV. The CDR3 coding sequence is TGTGCCAGCAGCTTAGAAGGGATGCCCTACAATGAGCAGTTCTTC. This gives the protein CASSLEGMPYNEQFF.

The chain employs TRBV20-1 and TRBJ1-2, with D unclear. In germline, CDR1 is DFQATT, CDR2 SNEGSKA (reference sequence). The CDR3 contains 9 residues. The V gene lost 6 bases and the J gene lost 6 bases, with 5 bases spanning the gap. For the CDR3, the DNA is TGCAGTGCAAGTAATGGCTACACCTTC. This sequence encodes CSASNGYTF.

V gene TRBV28 combines with J gene TRBJ1-5, with D hard to call. Germline-derived CDR1 and CDR2 are MDHEN and SYDVKM. V was shortened by 7 bases and J by 3 bases, with 22 bases between the two germline ends. The CDR3 runs 17 residues. CDR3 bases: TGTGCCAGCACTCCCGGTTCCAGGACCCTTTACAATCAGCCCCAGCATTTT. Its translation is CASTPGSRTLYNQPQHF. The full variable domain, its missing parts supplied by reference TRBV28 and TRBJ1-5, is DVKVTQSSRYLVKRTGEKVFLECVQDMDHENMFWYRQDPGLGLRLIYFSYDVKMKEKGDIPEGYSVSREKKERFSLILESASTNQTSMYLCASTPGSRTLYNQPQHFGDGTRLSIL.

This chain uses TRBV9 with TRBJ1-3, with D unresolved. The CDR3 length is 16 residues. The germline V and J ends were trimmed by 0 bases and 0 bases, with 10 bases remaining between them. CDR1 and CDR2 from the germline V gene are SGDLS and YYNGEE. The CDR3 region is CASSVDMWSSGNTIYF. CDR3 nucleotide sequence: TGTGCCAGCAGCGTAGATATGTGGAGCTCTGGAAACACCATATATTTT.

The chain joins TRBV4-1 to TRBJ2-1; 9 positions match TRBD1. Germline V gene data show CDR1 as MGHRA and CDR2 as YSYEKL. The V gene end was trimmed by 4 bases and the J gene end by 5 bases; junction bases not matched to a gene: 6. The CDR3 runs to 15 residues. CDR3 nucleotide sequence: TGCGCCAGCAGCCGACAGGGGGTGCTCAACAATGAGCAGTTCTTC. Its translation is CASSRQGVLNNEQFF.

This chain connects TRBV7-8 to TRBJ1-5; 7 bases fit TRBD1. Trimming removed 3 bases from V and 7 bases from J; junction bases left unmatched: 9. The germline V gene encodes CDR1 SGHVS and CDR2 FQNEAQ. The CDR3 has 15 amino acids. The DNA for the CDR3 is TGTGCCAGCAGCTTGAGAGACAGGGATTCCCAGCCCCAGCATTTT. It is translated as CASSLRDRDSQPQHF. Full variable domain (outside the CDR3, taken from reference TRBV7-8 and TRBJ1-5): GAGVSQSPRYKVAKRGQDVALRCDPISGHVSLFWYQQALGQGPEFLTYFQNEAQLDKSGLPSDRFFAERPEGSVSTLKIQRTQQEDSAVYLCASSLRDRDSQPQHFGDGTRLSIL.

This chain links TRBV28 with TRBJ2-7; 7 positions match TRBD1. Germline CDR1 MDHEN, CDR2 SYDVKM. This CDR3 region has 16 residues. The V gene end was trimmed by 5 bases and the J gene end by 1 base; junction bases not matched to a gene: 11. The CDR3 region has the DNA TGTGCCAGCAGTCCTCCCAGGGGGACAGCATCCTACGAGCAGTACTTC. This gives the protein CASSPPRGTASYEQYF.

The V call is TRBV11-1, the J call TRBJ1-1; 7 nucleotides line up with TRBD1. J lost 1 base, V lost 3 bases, and 5 bases had no gene match. The germline V gene encodes CDR1 SGHAT and CDR2 FQDESV (reference sequence). This CDR3 region has 15 residues. The CDR3 DNA follows: TGTGCCAGCAGCTTTTTGACAGGGTCGAACACTGAAGCTTTCTTT. It translates to CASSFLTGSNTEAFF. Using reference TRBV11-1 and TRBJ1-1 for the parts outside the CDR3, the full variable domain is EAEVAQSPRYKITEKSQAVAFWCDPISGHATLYWYRQILGQGPELLVQFQDESVVDDSQLPKDRFSAERLKGVDSTLKIQPAELGDSAMYLCASSFLTGSNTEAFFGQGTRLTVV.

The chain couples TRBV5-1 to TRBJ2-7; TRBD2 might be the D (7 bases). The CDR3 contains 14 residues. Trimming cost V 2 bases and J 4 bases, with 13 bases left between them. CDR1 and CDR2 from the germline V gene are SGHRS and YFSETQ. The CDR3 DNA follows: TGCGCCAGCAGCTTCGCGGGGGCAGCGTACGAGCAGTACTTC. This translates into CASSFAGAAYEQYF.